Listed below are T cell receptor beta chains from one sample, sequenced in a study of T-cell memory formation after mild COVID-19. TCRdb recomputed calls from the 5' RACE reads with MiXCR, one row per CDR3 protein. The sample records 110,000 or so distinct CDR3 sequences, 20% to 25% being singletons. Sequenced: PBMCs or a T cell subset sorted from them (not recorded which). Every receptor here comes from a man aged 18 to 35 who had mild COVID-19 (a few samples of this study predate the infection). Cell type and time point are not known. Each CDR3 is given with its conserved first and last residue.

J,V,CDR3
TRBJ2-3,TRBV2,CASDRTDTQYF
TRBJ2-7,TRBV28,CASSFPGGFHYEQYF
TRBJ1-3,TRBV4-2,CASNSPESSSGNTIYF
TRBJ1-1,TRBV12-5,CASGLGEGAANTEAFF
TRBJ1-5,TRBV4-1,CASSHEDRGGAQPQHF
TRBJ1-5,TRBV12-3/TRBV12-4,CASSLLGQPQHF
TRBJ1-6,TRBV7-9,CASSLPGDSPLHF
TRBJ2-5,TRBV20-1,CSAILEDRQETQYF
TRBJ1-3,TRBV6-1,CASSDWTGTGNTIYF
TRBJ2-5,TRBV27,CASSQGQKETQYF
TRBJ2-7,TRBV20-1,CSARRLGSYEQYF
TRBJ2-3,TRBV20-1,CSARDPQLAGGTDTQYF
TRBJ1-2,TRBV7-6,CASTTASRTEGYTF
TRBJ1-2,TRBV7-9,CASSSTGDNYGYTF
TRBJ1-2,TRBV5-6,CASRGPGQGFYGYTF
TRBJ1-5,TRBV6-6,CASSYGVAGNQPQHF
TRBJ2-5,TRBV7-9,CATKETQYF
TRBJ2-3,TRBV5-1,CASRDTLADTQYF
TRBJ2-1,TRBV7-9,CASSDGGPYNEQFF
TRBJ2-3,TRBV10-3,CATLAYSTDTQYF
TRBJ1-2,TRBV7-9,CASSDRGYGYTF
TRBJ1-3,TRBV5-4,CASSRRDSVDTIYF
TRBJ2-7,TRBV4-2,CASSQDSAYEQYF
TRBJ2-5,TRBV7-9,CASSHRDREETQYF
TRBJ2-2,TRBV4-3,CASSQDLDGGRFTGELFF
TRBJ1-1,TRBV4-1,CASSQQTNTEAFF
TRBJ2-3,TRBV12-3/TRBV12-4,CASSLEDPGTDTQYF
TRBJ1-6,TRBV6-6,CASAGGLWFRSPLHF
TRBJ1-5,TRBV4-1,CASSQFLNQPQHF
TRBJ1-5,TRBV6-2/TRBV6-3,CASSSADRLNQPQHF
TRBJ2-2,TRBV6-6,CASSHTGFGELFF